One T cell receptor beta chain is described in this entry. Method: immunoSEQ multiplex PCR; TCRdb's copy keeps in-frame clones and lacks some. The table has some 28,000 clones, about four fifths seen once. The data derive from a study of regulatory dendritic cells for organ transplantation. This CDR3 has 15 residues. V shed 1 base, J shed 5 bases, and the junction held 4 bases outside the gene matches. From germline, CDR1 is SEHNR and CDR2 FQNEAQ (reference sequence). The TCR was taken from a human donor in good health. Specimen: naive CD4+ T cells from blood. The subset: CD45RA+ naive T cells. The chain joins TRBV7-9 to TRBJ2-7, with 11 nucleotides matching TRBD1. This CDR3 reads CASSLGGTGGHEQYF. The CDR3 DNA follows: TGTGCCAGCAGCTTAGGAGGGACAGGGGGACACGAGCAGTACTTC.